This TCR beta chain stems from a study of shared clonotypes between healthy human individuals. TCRdb keeps only in-frame clones here, not all; method: immunoSEQ multiplex PCR. The sample contains 2 million to 2.5 million clones, 90% to 95% of which appear only once. Sequenced sample: naive CD4+ T cells from PBMCs. The sample's subset: CD45RA+ positively selected. This sequence originates from a man aged 18 to 35 in good health. Some clones in this sample may be carry-over from other donors' samples.

CDR3 sequence (DNA): TGTGCCAGCAGTTACCCGGCGGGGAGGACTGAAGCTTTCTTT. Amino acids: CASSYPAGRTEAFF. J is TRBJ1-1 and V is TRBV6-6, with unresolved D. Germline V lookup: CDR1 MNHNY, CDR2 SVGAGI (reference sequence). Trimming cost V 2 bases and J 5 bases, with 12 bases left between them. This CDR3 spans 14 amino acids.